The rows below give T cell receptor beta chains drawn from one sample of a study of blood T cell repertoires in COVID-19. Only in-frame clones appear in the TCRdb table, and some are missing; sequencing was by immunoSEQ multiplex PCR. This sample yields 300,000 to 350,000 clones, of which 90% are seen a single time; 2.5% to 3% belongs to the top ten. Sequenced: peripheral blood. The origin of the receptors is a woman in her thirties with COVID-19, enrolled during active disease. Both conserved end residues are part of each CDR3. A D gene is named only where the DNA matches it firmly.

CDR3	DNA	length	D	V	J
CASSTTGLNTEAFF	TGCGCCAGCAGCACTACAGGGTTGAACACTGAAGCTTTCTTT	14	NA	TRBV5-1	TRBJ1-1
CASSQDGSWDRGNTEAFF	TGTGCCAGCAGCCAAGATGGAAGTTGGGACAGGGGGAACACTGAAGCTTTCTTT	18	TRBD1	TRBV3-1/TRBV3-2	TRBJ1-1
CASNRVENQPQHF	TGTGCCAGCAACAGGGTAGAGAATCAGCCCCAGCATTTT	13	NA	TRBV28	TRBJ1-5
CATSDLSTSSYTF	TGTGCCACCAGTGATTTAAGTACGAGTAGCTACACCTTC	13	NA	TRBV24-1	TRBJ1-2
CASSPTGNDRSPEAFF	TGTGCCAGCTCACCTACAGGGAATGACAGAAGCCCTGAAGCTTTCTTT	16	NA	TRBV18	TRBJ1-1
CASGYSGFSYEQYF	TGTGCCAGTGGTTACAGCGGGTTCTCCTACGAGCAGTACTTC	14	NA	TRBV19	TRBJ2-7
CASSIRPAASPRGVTQYF	TGTGCCAGTAGTATCCGCCCCGCGGCTAGCCCCCGGGGAGTGACCCAGTACTTC	18	NA	TRBV19	TRBJ2-5
CASSHTLGGFTTNEKLFF	TGTGCCAGCAGCCACACCTTGGGGGGATTTACAACTAATGAAAAACTGTTTTTT	18	NA	TRBV28	TRBJ1-4
CASSPPGGSNQPQHF	TGTGCCAGCTCACCACCGGGGGGGAGCAATCAGCCCCAGCATTTT	15	NA	TRBV18	TRBJ1-5
CASSLGQGVSNEQFF	TGCGCCAGCAGCCTGGGACAGGGGGTTAGCAATGAGCAGTTCTTC	15	TRBD1	TRBV5-1	TRBJ2-1